The clone carrying this TCR beta chain has only a few counts. This entry belongs to a study of human T cells and chemical hapten exposure. Study in general: Upper-back patches of 0.01% DPC were read at 6 days. Alopecia areata, totalis or universalis was found in mostly female patients.

The time point here: patch test 1, 2 weeks after DPC sensitization. Treatment reported: therapeutic diphenylcyclopropenone sensitization with weekly scalp DPC. Whole blood, unfractionated, served as the material for total RNA extraction. The library tagged each cDNA molecule with unique molecular identifiers. TCRdb reprocessed the RACE reads via MiXCR and lists one record per CDR3 protein. Here the sample spans 70,000 to 80,000 distinct CDR3 sequences, around a third being singletons. V was trimmed by 1 base and J by 6 bases, leaving 12 bases between them. Germline values: CDR1 SGHTA, CDR2 FQGNSA. This CDR3 region has 14 residues.

V is TRBV7-2 and J is TRBJ2-5; D uncertain. The sample here was whole blood, taken in connection with sensitization to the hapten diphenylcyclopropenone (DPC). The clonotype originates from a man aged 35 to 55 with alopecia areata. Some clones in this sample may be carry-over from other donors' samples. In DNA form, the CDR3 reads TGTGCCAGCAGCTTAGGGGGAATGAGGCAGACCCAGTACTTC. It specifies CASSLGGMRQTQYF.